This T cell receptor beta chain is drawn from a study of cytomegalovirus exposure and HLA in healthy donors. Study as a whole: Among the 400 or so donors who were genotyped, around 77% fell in the genetic ancestry cluster that is associated with self-reported Caucasian donors. Study-level points and caveats: Accounts indicate the classifier identified cytomegalovirus status with strong specificity and sensitivity. Solely CMV serostatus was available to characterize immune exposure.

With 5 bases clipped from V and 0 bases from J, the junction kept 4 bases outside the gene matches. Germline values: CDR1 MNHEY, CDR2 SMNVEV (reference sequence). This CDR3 region has 15 residues. This clone was observed a single time. What it binds is not known. Unrecorded immune exposure was likely among donors, who were nominally healthy when sampled. The PCR was carried out with 60 Vbeta primers and 13 Jbeta primers. Data came from immunoSEQ multiplex PCR; TCRdb stores just in-frame clones and leaves some out. The table lists 140,000 or so clones, 60% to 85% of them singletons, with about 2% in the top ten.

This clonotype was sampled from a man in his forties in good health and CMV-seronegative. The V and J genes are TRBV27 and TRBJ2-5; TRBD1 matches 9 bases. Sequencing input: PBMCs. This chain's CDR3 is CASSDRDRDQETQYF. CDR3 in DNA: TGTGCCAGCAGTGACCGGGACAGGGACCAAGAGACCCAGTACTTC.